This T cell receptor (beta chain) is from a study of blood T cell repertoires in COVID-19. About the research overall: The United States, Italy and Spain were the sources of the acute and convalescent COVID-19 samples. T cells, B-cell-depleted T cells, or PBMCs provided the cDNA or gDNA that served as material.

Authors' methods: By means of reference gene primer amplification, nucleated cell counts were estimated. The protocol was immunoSEQ multiplex PCR, while the TCRdb copy is restricted to in-frame clones and leaves out a portion. That table supplies the V and J calls and clone size; D and trimming were determined from the DNA. The sample lists about 310,000 clones; around 87% were seen once. V lost 1 base, J lost 4 bases, and 4 bases stayed unmatched. From germline, CDR1 is MGHDK and CDR2 SYGVNS. The CDR3 runs 14 residues. The clonotype originates from a man aged 50 to 59 with active or convalescent COVID-19. The V gene is TRBV25-1, the J gene TRBJ2-7, with 7 bases lining up with TRBD2. The sample consisted of peripheral blood. CDR3 sequence (DNA): TGTGCCAGCAGTGAATGGGGGGGGGAATACGAGCAGTACTTC. As protein: CASSEWGGEYEQYF.